This section outlines one T cell receptor beta chain sequence together with its context. Per the study methods: Amplified reference gene primers provided the basis for estimating nucleated cell counts. Libraries were prepared by immunoSEQ multiplex PCR; TCRdb keeps only in-frame clonotypes and omits some of them. That table is the source of V, J and clone size, and D and trimming were worked out from the DNA. The repertoire holds roughly 30,000 clones, with about 94% as singletons. The sample is drawn from a study of blood T cell repertoires in COVID-19. Study background: Acute and convalescent COVID-19 samples came from the United States, Italy and Spain. From T cells, B-cell-depleted T cells, or PBMCs came the material, which was cDNA or gDNA.

V lost 1 base, J lost 10 bases, and 11 bases lay in between. Germline-derived CDR1 and CDR2 are LNHNV and YYDKDF (reference sequence). The CDR3 is 14 residues long. The chain couples TRBV15 to TRBJ1-6; D call uncertain. The clonotype comes from a human donor in a cohort sampled during active COVID-19. The sample consisted of peripheral blood. CDR3 protein: CATSRATSGSPLHF. DNA for the CDR3: TGTGCCACCAGCAGAGCTACCTCGGGGTCACCCCTCCACTTT. The entire variable domain, with the rest obtained from reference TRBV15 and TRBJ1-6, is as follows: DAMVIQNPRYQVTQFGKPVTLSCSQTLNHNVMYWYQQKSSQAPKLLFHYYDKDFNNEADTPDNFQSRRPNTSFCFLDIRSPGLGDTAMYLCATSRATSGSPLHFGNGTRLTVT.